These 5 T cell receptor beta chains share one sample of origin, sequenced in a study of identical twins. TCRdb re-derived calls from the 5' RACE reads in MiXCR, one entry per CDR3 protein. The table shows more than 1.5 million distinct CDR3 sequences, with around 33% occurring only once. The sample was cord blood. All receptors derive from a newborn girl in good health.

Of note for this clonotype: Mismatch with germline at one junction end may stem from a read error. The CDR3 sequence: CTSSSGQGPEKLFF. The DNA for the CDR3 is TGCACCAGCAGCTCGGGACAGGGCCCTGAAAAACTGTTTTTT. The chain links TRBV5-1 to TRBJ1-4; 9 positions match TRBD1. Germline V gene data show CDR1 as SGHRS and CDR2 as YFSETQ. The CDR3 loop spans 14 amino acids.

This clonotype was detected only a few times. V gene TRBV7-2 combines with J gene TRBJ2-1; 7 nucleotides align to TRBD2. Germline CDR1 is SGHTA and CDR2 is FQGNSA. Trimming cost V 2 bases and J 5 bases; bases outside gene matches: 9. The CDR3 has 16 residues. The CDR3 loop is CASSLNLPSGNNEQFF. In DNA form, the CDR3 reads TGTGCCAGCAGCTTAAATTTACCTAGCGGAAACAATGAGCAGTTCTTC.

The chain recombines TRBV20-1 with TRBJ2-7; weak D call: TRBD1 (6 bases). Per germline, CDR1 DFQATT and CDR2 SNEGSKA (reference sequence). The CDR3 is 14 amino acids. Trimming pared 3 bases from V and 7 bases from J, leaving 19 bases between. CDR3 amino acids: CSASAGTLINEQYF. In DNA, the CDR3 is TGCAGTGCTAGTGCCGGGACACTCATAAATGAGCAGTACTTC.

The table lists this clonotype with a few counts. J is TRBJ1-5 and V is TRBV29-1; no reliable D call. Germline-derived CDR1 and CDR2 are SQVTM and ANQGSEA. CDR3 length: 13 residues. The ends were cut back, 6 bases at V and 1 base at J, with 10 bases in the middle. The CDR3 is CSVRDGSNQPQHF. CDR3 sequence (DNA): TGCAGCGTCCGCGACGGGAGCAATCAGCCCCAGCATTTT. Filled out from reference TRBV29-1 and TRBJ1-5, the complete variable domain reads SAVISQKPSRDICQRGTSLTIQCQVDSQVTMMFWYRQQPGQSLTLIATANQGSEATYESGFVIDKFPISRPNLTFSTLTVSNMSPEDSSIYLCSVRDGSNQPQHFGDGTRLSIL.

This clonotype turned up a few times. The V call is TRBV4-1, the J call TRBJ2-4, with 7 nucleotides matching TRBD2. The CDR3 has 16 amino acids. V lost 4 bases and J lost 2; bases outside the gene matches: 8. CDR1 and CDR2 (germline): MGHRA, YSYEKL. For the CDR3, the DNA is TGCGCCAGCAGCCTGCCAGGGAGGGGAACCAAAAACATTCAGTACTTC. Encoded protein: CASSLPGRGTKNIQYF.